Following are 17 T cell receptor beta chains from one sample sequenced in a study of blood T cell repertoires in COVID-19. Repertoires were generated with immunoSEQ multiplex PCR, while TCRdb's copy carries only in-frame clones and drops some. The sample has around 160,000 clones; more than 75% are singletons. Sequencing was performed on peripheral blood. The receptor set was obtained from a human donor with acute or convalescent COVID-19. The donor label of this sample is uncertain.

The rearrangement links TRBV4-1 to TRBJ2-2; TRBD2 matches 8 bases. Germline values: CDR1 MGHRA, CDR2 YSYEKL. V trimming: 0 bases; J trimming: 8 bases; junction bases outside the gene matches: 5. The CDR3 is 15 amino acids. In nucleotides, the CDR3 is TGCGCCAGCAGCCAAGATTTAGCGGGGTCTGGGGAGCTGTTTTTT. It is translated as CASSQDLAGSGELFF.

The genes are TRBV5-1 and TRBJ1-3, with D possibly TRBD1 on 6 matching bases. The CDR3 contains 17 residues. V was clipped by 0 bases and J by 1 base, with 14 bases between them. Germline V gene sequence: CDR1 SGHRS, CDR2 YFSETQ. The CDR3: CASSLGLRGASGNTIYF. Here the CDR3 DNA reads TGCGCCAGCAGCTTGGGTTTGCGGGGGGCATCTGGAAACACCATATATTTT.

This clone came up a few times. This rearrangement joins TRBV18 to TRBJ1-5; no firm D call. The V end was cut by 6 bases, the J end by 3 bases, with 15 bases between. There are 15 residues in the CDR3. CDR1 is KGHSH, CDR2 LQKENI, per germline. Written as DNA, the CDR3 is TGTGCCAGCTCGTCCAGTGAGGGTCTCAATCAGCCCCAGCATTTT. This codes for CASSSSEGLNQPQHF.

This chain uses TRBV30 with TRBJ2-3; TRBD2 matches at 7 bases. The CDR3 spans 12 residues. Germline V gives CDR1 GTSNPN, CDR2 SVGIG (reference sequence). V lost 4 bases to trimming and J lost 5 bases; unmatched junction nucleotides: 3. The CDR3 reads CAWKGGGDTQYF. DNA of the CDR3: TGTGCCTGGAAAGGCGGGGGAGATACGCAGTATTTT.

This CDR3 reads CASSQVALRGEKLFF. The CDR3 DNA reads as TGTGCCAGCAGCCAAGTGGCCCTAAGGGGCGAAAAACTGTTTTTT. The chain couples TRBV3-1 (or the pseudogene TRBV3-2) to TRBJ1-4, with TRBD1 as a possible D gene (5 bases). CDR1 LGHDT and CDR2 YNNKEL come from the germline V gene (reference sequence). This CDR3 is built from 15 residues. V was clipped by 1 base and J by 8 bases, with 14 bases between them.

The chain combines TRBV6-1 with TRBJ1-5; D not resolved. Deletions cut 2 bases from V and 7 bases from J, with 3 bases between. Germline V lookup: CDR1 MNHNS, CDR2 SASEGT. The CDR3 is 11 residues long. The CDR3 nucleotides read TGTGCCAGCAGTGAACGGCAGCCCCAGCATTTT. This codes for CASSERQPQHF.

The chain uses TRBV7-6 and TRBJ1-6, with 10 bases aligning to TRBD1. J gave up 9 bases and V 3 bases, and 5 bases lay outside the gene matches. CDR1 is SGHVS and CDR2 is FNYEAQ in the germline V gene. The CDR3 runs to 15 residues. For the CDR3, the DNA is TGTGCCAGCAGCTTGGGGACAGGGGTGCCTTCACCCCTCCACTTT. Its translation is CASSLGTGVPSPLHF.

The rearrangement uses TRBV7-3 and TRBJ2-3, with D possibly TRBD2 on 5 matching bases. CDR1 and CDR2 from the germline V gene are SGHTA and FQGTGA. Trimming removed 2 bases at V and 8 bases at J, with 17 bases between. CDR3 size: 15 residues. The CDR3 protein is CASSLSTSELGTQYF. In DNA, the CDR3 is TGTGCCAGCAGCTTATCAACTAGTGAGTTGGGTACGCAGTATTTT.

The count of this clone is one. The chain's CDR3 is CASSLDGGGSYNSPLHF. The CDR3 nucleotides are TGTGCCAGCAGCTTAGATGGGGGGGGCTCCTATAATTCACCCCTCCACTTT. This chain links TRBV11-2 with TRBJ1-6; D may be TRBD1 (5 bases). Germline assignment: CDR1 SGHAT and CDR2 FQNNGV. CDR3 length: 17 amino acids. Deletions cut 0 bases from V and 0 bases from J, with 9 bases between.

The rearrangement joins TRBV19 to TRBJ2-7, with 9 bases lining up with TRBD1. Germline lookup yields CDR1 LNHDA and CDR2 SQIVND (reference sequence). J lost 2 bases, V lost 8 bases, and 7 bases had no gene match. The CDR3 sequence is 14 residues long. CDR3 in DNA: TGTGCCAGTCAACGGACAGGGGCCCCCTACGAGCAGTACTTC. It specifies CASQRTGAPYEQYF. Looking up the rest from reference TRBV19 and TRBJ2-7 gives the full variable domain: DGGITQSPKYLFRKEGQNVTLSCEQNLNHDAMYWYRQDPGQGLRLIYYSQIVNDFQKGDIAEGYSVSREKKESFPLTVTSAQKNPTAFYLCASQRTGAPYEQYFGPGTRLTVT.

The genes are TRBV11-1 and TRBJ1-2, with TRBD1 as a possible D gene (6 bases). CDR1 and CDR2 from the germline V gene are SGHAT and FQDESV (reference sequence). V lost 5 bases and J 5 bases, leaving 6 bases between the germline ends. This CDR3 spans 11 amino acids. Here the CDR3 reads CASSTGYGYTF. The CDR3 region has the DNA TGTGCCAGCAGCACAGGGTATGGCTACACCTTC.

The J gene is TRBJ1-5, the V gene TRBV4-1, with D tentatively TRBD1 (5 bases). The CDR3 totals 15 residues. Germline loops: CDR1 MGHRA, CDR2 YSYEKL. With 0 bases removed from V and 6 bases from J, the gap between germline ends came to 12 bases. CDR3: CASSQDGATSQPQHF. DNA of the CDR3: TGCGCCAGCAGCCAAGATGGGGCGACAAGTCAGCCCCAGCATTTT.

The CDR3 DNA sequence: TGTGCCTGGAGTGAGGAGCAGACTCCTCTCTACTTC. Its translation: CAWSEEQTPLYF. The chain is built from TRBV30 and TRBJ2-7; no firm D call. Germline CDR1 GTSNPN, CDR2 SVGIG (reference sequence). Trimming stripped 1 base from V and 13 bases from J, with 17 bases between. CDR3 length: 12 amino acids. The full variable domain, rest sourced from reference TRBV30 and TRBJ2-7, is SQTIHQWPATLVQPVGSPLSLECTVEGTSNPNLYWYRQAAGRGLQLLFYSVGIGQISSEVPQNLSASRPQDRQFILSSKKLLLSDSGFYLCAWSEEQTPLYFGPGTRLTVT.

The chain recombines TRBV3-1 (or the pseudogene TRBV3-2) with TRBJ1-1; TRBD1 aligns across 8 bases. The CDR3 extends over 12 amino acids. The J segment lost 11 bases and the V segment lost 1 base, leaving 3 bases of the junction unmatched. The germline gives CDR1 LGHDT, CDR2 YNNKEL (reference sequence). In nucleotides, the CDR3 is TGTGCCAGCAGCCAAGGAGACAGGGGCGCTTTCTTT. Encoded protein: CASSQGDRGAFF.

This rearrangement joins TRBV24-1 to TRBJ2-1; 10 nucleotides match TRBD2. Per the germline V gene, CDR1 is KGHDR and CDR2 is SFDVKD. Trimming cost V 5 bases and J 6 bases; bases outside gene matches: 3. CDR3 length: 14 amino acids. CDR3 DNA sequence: TGTGCCACCAGTGGGAAGCGGGGGGGCAATGAGCAGTTCTTC. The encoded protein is CATSGKRGGNEQFF.

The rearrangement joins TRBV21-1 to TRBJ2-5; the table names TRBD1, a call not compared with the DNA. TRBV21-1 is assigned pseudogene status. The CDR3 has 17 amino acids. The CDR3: CASFNRGRRVRQETQYF. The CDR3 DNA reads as TGTGCCAGCTTCAACAGGGGACGTCGGGTGAGACAAGAGACCCAGTACTTC.

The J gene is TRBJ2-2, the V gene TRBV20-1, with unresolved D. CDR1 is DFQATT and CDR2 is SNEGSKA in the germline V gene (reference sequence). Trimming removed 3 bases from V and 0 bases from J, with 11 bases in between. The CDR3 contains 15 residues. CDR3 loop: CSASSKLSNTGELFF. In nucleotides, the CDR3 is TGCAGTGCTAGTAGTAAGCTATCGAACACCGGGGAGCTGTTTTTT.